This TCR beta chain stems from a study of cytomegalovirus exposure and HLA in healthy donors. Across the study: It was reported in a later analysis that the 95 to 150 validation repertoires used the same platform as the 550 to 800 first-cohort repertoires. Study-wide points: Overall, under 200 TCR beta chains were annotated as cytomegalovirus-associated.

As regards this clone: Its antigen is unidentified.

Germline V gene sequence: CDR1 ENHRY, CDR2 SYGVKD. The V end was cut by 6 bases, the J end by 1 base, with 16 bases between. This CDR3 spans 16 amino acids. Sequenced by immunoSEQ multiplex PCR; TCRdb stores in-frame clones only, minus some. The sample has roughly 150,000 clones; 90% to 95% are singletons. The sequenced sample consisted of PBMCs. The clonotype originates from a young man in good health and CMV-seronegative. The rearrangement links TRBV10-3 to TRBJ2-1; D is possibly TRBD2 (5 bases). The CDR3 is CAIREGLIISYNEQFF. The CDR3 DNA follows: TGTGCCATCAGGGAAGGACTGATCATTTCCTACAATGAGCAGTTCTTC.